Following are 5 T cell receptor beta chains from one sample sequenced in a study of PD-1 blockade in classical Hodgkin lymphoma. Assay used: immunoSEQ multiplex PCR; TCRdb lists only in-frame clones, some missing. This sample has 15,000 to 25,000 clones, with roughly 90% found just once. Time point defined: cycle 4 day 1 (C4D1), after 6 weeks of nivolumab. Relapse after autologous stem cell transplantation occurred in every patient, and brentuximab vedotin exposure varied. The authors enriched CD8+ T cells from thawed PBMCs via magnetic negative selection. Sample: CD8+ T cells from blood, taken before the fourth cycle of nivolumab. The receptors shown here come from a human donor with classical Hodgkin lymphoma.

This clone was picked up one time. The chain uses TRBV28 and TRBJ2-7; 10 bases map to TRBD1. The CDR3 spans 15 residues. Germline CDR1 and CDR2: MDHEN and SYDVKM. After removal of 6 bases from V and 6 bases from J, the junction contained 11 bases not matched to a gene. Here the CDR3 DNA reads TGTGCCAGCAGCAGCCCCGGGACAGGGGCGTCCGAGCAGTACTTC. This gives the protein CASSSPGTGASEQYF.

The chain recombines TRBV30 with TRBJ2-5, with no clear D. CDR3 length: 16 residues. Trimming took off 3 bases at V and 4 bases at J, with 21 bases between the two ends. Germline V gene lookup returns CDR1 GTSNPN and CDR2 SVGIG (reference sequence). CDR3 sequence: CAWSDPTVVGLETQYF. In nucleotides, the CDR3 is TGTGCCTGGAGCGACCCCACAGTGGTTGGGTTAGAGACCCAGTACTTC.

This clone turned up a few times. The chain employs TRBV28 and TRBJ1-1; D unresolved. With 3 bases removed from V and 10 bases from J, the gap between germline ends came to 6 bases. Per germline, CDR1 MDHEN and CDR2 SYDVKM. CDR3 length: 10 amino acids. CDR3 sequence: CASSLGVAFF. CDR3 DNA: TGTGCCAGCAGTTTGGGTGTAGCTTTCTTT.

The genes are TRBV23-1 and TRBJ2-1; weak D call: TRBD1 (6 bases). TRBV23-1 belongs to the ORF category, with a function that is uncertain. V was trimmed by 3 bases and J by 8 bases, leaving 26 bases between them. The CDR3 is 18 amino acids. CDR3 in DNA: TGCGCCAGCAGTCACCGACACGACAGGAAAAGGGATTTCTATGAGCAGTTCTTC. It yields the protein CASSHRHDRKRDFYEQFF.

The chain employs TRBV28 and TRBJ1-1; TRBD1 agrees at 10 bases. Trimming removed 7 bases from V and 7 bases from J; junction bases left unmatched: 9. CDR3 length: 14 residues. CDR1 and CDR2 from the germline V gene are MDHEN and SYDVKM. Written as DNA, the CDR3 is TGTGCCAGCACCAGGGGGGACAGGGGAATTGAAGCTTTCTTT. This translates into CASTRGDRGIEAFF.